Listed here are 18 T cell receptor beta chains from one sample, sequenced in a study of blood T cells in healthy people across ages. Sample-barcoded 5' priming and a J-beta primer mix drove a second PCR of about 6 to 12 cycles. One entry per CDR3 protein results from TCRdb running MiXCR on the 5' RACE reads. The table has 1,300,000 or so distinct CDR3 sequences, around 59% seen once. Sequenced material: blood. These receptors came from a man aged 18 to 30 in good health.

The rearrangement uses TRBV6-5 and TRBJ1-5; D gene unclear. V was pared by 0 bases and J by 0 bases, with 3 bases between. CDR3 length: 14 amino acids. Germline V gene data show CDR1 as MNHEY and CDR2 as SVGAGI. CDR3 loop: CASSYSSSNQPQHF. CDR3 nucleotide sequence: TGTGCCAGCAGTTACTCTAGTAGCAATCAGCCCCAGCATTTT.

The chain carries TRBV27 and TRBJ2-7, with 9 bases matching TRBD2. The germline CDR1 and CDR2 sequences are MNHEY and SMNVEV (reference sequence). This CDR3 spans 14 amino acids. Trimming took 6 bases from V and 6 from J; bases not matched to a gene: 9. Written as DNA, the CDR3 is TGTGCCAGCAGAAGGGGGACTAGCCTCTCCGAGCAGTACTTC. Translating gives CASRRGTSLSEQYF.

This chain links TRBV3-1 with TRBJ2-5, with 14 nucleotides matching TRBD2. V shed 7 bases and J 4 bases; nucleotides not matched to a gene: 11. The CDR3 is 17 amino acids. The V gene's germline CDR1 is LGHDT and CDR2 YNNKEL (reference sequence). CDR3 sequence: CASTGETSGGVGETQYF. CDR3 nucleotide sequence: TGTGCCAGCACGGGGGAGACTAGCGGGGGGGTTGGAGAGACCCAGTACTTC.

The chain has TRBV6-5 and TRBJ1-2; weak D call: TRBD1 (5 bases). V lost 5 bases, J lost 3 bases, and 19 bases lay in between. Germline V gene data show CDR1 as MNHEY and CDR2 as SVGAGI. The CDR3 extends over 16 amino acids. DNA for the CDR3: TGTGCCAGCAGTCCCACACCAGGGAAATGGGACTATGGCTACACCTTC. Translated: CASSPTPGKWDYGYTF.

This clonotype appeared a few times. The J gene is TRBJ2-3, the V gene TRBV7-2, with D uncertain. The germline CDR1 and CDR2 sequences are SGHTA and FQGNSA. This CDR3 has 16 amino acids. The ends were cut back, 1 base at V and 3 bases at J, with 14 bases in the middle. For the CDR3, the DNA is TGTGCCAGCAGCTTAGTACCCGACCAACTAACAGATACGCAGTATTTT. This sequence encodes CASSLVPDQLTDTQYF.

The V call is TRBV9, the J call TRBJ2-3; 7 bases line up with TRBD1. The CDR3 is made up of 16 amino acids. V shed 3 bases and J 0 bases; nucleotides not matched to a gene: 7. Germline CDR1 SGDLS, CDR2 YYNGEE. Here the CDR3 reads CASSEGTESSTDTQYF. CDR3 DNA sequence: TGTGCCAGCAGCGAGGGGACAGAGTCGAGCACAGATACGCAGTATTTT.

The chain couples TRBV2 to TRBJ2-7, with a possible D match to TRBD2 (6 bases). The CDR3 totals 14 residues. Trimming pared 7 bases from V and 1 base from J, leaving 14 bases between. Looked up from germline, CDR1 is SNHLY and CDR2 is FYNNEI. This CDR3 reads CASKAPEGSYEQYF. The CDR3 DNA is TGTGCCAGCAAAGCCCCGGAGGGTTCCTACGAGCAGTACTTC.

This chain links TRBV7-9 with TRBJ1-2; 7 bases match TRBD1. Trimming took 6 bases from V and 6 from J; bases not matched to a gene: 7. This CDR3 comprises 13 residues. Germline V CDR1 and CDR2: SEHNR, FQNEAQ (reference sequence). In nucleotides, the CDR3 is TGTGCCAGCAGTCTAGACAGGGCGGATGGCTACACCTTC. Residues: CASSLDRADGYTF. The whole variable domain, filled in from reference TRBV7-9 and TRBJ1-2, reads DTGVSQNPRHKITKRGQNVTFRCDPISEHNRLYWYRQTLGQGPEFLTYFQNEAQLEKSRLLSDRFSAERPKGSFSTLEIQRTEQGDSAMYLCASSLDRADGYTFGSGTRLTVV.

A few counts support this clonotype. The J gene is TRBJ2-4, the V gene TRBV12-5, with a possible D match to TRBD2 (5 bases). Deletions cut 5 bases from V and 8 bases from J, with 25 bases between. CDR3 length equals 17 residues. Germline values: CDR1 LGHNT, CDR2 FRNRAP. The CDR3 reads CASGPPGPRTGRDIQYF. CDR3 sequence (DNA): TGTGCTAGTGGTCCTCCAGGCCCGCGCACGGGAAGGGACATTCAGTACTTC.

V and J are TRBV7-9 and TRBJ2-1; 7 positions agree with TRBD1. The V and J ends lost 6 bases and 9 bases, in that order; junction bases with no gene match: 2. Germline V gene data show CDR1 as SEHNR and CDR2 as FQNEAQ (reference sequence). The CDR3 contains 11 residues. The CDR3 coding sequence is TGTGCCAGCAGAGGGGGCCCTGAGCAGTTCTTC. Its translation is CASRGGPEQFF.

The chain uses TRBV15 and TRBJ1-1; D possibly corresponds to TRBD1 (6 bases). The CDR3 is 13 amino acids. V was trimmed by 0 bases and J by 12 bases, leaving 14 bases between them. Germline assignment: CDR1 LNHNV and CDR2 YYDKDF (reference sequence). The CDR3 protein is CATSRENGGHTFF. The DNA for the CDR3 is TGTGCCACCAGCAGAGAAAATGGGGGACATACTTTCTTT.

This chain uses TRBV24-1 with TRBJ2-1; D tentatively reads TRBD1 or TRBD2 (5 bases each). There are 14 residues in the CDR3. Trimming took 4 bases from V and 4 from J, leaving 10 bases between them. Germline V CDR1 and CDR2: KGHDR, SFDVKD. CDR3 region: CATSETGRYNEQFF. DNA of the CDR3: TGTGCCACCAGTGAAACGGGACGATACAATGAGCAGTTCTTC.

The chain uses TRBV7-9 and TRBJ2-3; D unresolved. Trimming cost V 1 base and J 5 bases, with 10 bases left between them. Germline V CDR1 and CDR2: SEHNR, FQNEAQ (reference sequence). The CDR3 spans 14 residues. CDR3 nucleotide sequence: TGTGCCAGCAGCTTAGAAATAGCCAAAGATACGCAGTATTTT. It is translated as CASSLEIAKDTQYF.

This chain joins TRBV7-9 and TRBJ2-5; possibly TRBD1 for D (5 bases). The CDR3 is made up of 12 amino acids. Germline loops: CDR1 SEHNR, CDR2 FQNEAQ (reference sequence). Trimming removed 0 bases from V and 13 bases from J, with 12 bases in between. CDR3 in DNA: TGTGCCAGCAGCTTAGCACTTGCCGACAGGTACTTC. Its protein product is CASSLALADRYF.

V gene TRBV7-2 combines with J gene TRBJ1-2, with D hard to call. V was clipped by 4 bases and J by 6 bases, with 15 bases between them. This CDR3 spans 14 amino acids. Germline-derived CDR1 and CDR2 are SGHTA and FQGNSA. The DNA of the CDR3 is TGTGCCAGCAGCTCTGACCTCGCCACCCATGGCTACACCTTC. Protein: CASSSDLATHGYTF.

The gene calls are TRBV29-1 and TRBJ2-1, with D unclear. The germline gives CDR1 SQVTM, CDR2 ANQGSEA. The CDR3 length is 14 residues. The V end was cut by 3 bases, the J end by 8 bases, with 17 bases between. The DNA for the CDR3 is TGCAGCGTTGACCGGGCGTCCTCCAGCGATGAGCAGTTCTTC. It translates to CSVDRASSSDEQFF.

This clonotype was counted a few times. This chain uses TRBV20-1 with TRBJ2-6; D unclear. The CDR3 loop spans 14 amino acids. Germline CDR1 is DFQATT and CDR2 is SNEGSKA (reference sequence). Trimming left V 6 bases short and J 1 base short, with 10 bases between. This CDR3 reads CSAEGISGANVLTF. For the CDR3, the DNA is TGCAGTGCCGAAGGGATTTCTGGGGCCAACGTCCTGACTTTC.

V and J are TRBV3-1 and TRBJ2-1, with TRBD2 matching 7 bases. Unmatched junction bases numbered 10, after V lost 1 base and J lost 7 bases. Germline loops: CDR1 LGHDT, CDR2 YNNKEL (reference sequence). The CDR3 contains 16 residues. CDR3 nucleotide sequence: TGTGCCAGCAGCCAAGGTCTCGCAGCGGGGCATAATGAGCAGTTCTTC. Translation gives CASSQGLAAGHNEQFF.